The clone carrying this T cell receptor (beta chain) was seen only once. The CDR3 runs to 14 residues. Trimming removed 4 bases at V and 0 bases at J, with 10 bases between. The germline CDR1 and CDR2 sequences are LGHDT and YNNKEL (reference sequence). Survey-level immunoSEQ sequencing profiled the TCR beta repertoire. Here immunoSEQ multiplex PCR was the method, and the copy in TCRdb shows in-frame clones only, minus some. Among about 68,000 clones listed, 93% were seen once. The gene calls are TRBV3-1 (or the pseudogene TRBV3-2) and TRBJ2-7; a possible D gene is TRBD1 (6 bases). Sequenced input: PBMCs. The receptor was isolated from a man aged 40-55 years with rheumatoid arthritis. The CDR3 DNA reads TGTGCCAGCAGCCTTACAGGGAGCTCCTACGAGCAGTACTTC. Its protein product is CASSLTGSSYEQYF.